This TCR beta chain originates from a study of blood T cell repertoires in COVID-19. Overall study context: The samples span acute and convalescent COVID-19 from the United States, Italy and Spain. PBMCs, B-cell-depleted T cells, or T cells were the source of the cDNA or gDNA that made up the material.

In the source study's methods: Reference gene primer amplification yielded estimated nucleated cell counts. The assay was immunoSEQ multiplex PCR, and TCRdb's table has in-frame clones only and misses some. The DNA gave D and trimming, while V, J and clone size come from that table. The table records hundreds of thousands of clones, approximately 77% of them present only once. V lost 5 bases and J lost 3; bases outside the gene matches: 8. The CDR3 extends over 15 amino acids. Germline loops: CDR1 SGHNT, CDR2 YENEEA. The receptor's source is an elderly woman with acute or convalescent COVID-19. The chain combines TRBV11-3 with TRBJ2-7, with 9 bases identical to TRBD1. Sample: peripheral blood. The CDR3 DNA sequence: TGTGCCAGCAGCCTAGGACAGGGGACAAACTACGAGCAGTACTTC. Encoded protein: CASSLGQGTNYEQYF.